These 6 T cell receptor beta chains were sequenced from one sample in a study of T cell repertoires in cytomegalovirus infection (dated by TCRdb to about 2019). The treatment or condition label for this specimen denotes: in vitro stimulation with specific CMV peptide epitopes to enrich CMV-specific T cells. No antigen is known for these receptors. This sample was sequenced with an Illumina HiSeq 1500. TCRdb trimmed the raw reads at Q25, called clones with MiXCR and kept productive beta chains. Every CDR3 protein is listed once, alongside the most common genes and DNA of its rows. This sample has 700,000 to 950,000 distinct CDR3 sequences in its table, and about 30% of those were observed once. The ten largest make up around 11% of the sample. This specimen consisted of cultured CD8+ T cells from PBMCs, obtained from culture after CMV antigen stimulation. Source of these receptors: a human donor in good health (CMV status not recorded). Some clones in this sample may be carry-over from other donors' samples.

The gene calls are TRBV7-8 and TRBJ1-2; the D gene is possibly TRBD1 (5 bases). Looked up from germline, CDR1 is SGHVS and CDR2 is FQNEAQ. Trimming stripped 2 bases from V and 6 bases from J, with 10 bases between. This CDR3 comprises 13 residues. This CDR3 reads CASSLRPGNGYTF. DNA for the CDR3: TGTGCCAGCAGCTTAAGGCCAGGGAATGGCTACACCTTC.

This clonotype turned up a few times. The chain joins TRBV19 to TRBJ1-5; D gene uncertain. This CDR3 has 16 residues. The germline gives CDR1 LNHDA, CDR2 SQIVND (reference sequence). V lost 2 bases and J lost 0, with 11 bases in between. The CDR3, as DNA: TGTGCCAGTAGTATAAGTACAGAAAATAGCAATCAGCCCCAGCATTTT. Translated, it gives CASSISTENSNQPQHF.

The V gene is TRBV7-6, the J gene TRBJ2-5; 7 bases agree with TRBD1. The germline CDR1 and CDR2 sequences are SGHVS and FNYEAQ. V trimming: 0 bases; J trimming: 3 bases; junction bases outside the gene matches: 4. The CDR3 totals 15 residues. In DNA, the CDR3 is TGTGCCAGCAGCTTAGCACAGGGGCCAAAAGAGACCCAGTACTTC. Translating it yields CASSLAQGPKETQYF. Variable domain in full (rest from reference TRBV7-6 and TRBJ2-5): GAGVSQSPRYKVTKRGQDVALRCDPISGHVSLYWYRQALGQGPEFLTYFNYEAQQDKSGLPNDRFSAERPEGSISTLTIQRTEQRDSAMYRCASSLAQGPKETQYFGPGTRLLVL.

This clonotype was observed a handful of times. The chain employs TRBV19 and TRBJ1-4; D not certain. Germline V lookup: CDR1 LNHDA, CDR2 SQIVND (reference sequence). V lost 1 base and J lost 8, with 17 bases in between. The CDR3 length is 16 residues. The DNA for the CDR3 is TGTGCCAGTAGTATAGGTGAGCGGCGTCGATTCGAAAAACTGTTTTTT. The encoded protein is CASSIGERRRFEKLFF.

This chain connects TRBV6-2 or TRBV6-3 to TRBJ2-7, with unresolved D. Trimming stripped 0 bases from V and 4 bases from J, with 7 bases between. The germline CDR1 and CDR2 sequences are MNHEY and SVGEGT. The CDR3 length is 13 residues. CDR3 sequence reads: CASSYSMRYEQYV. The CDR3 nucleotides read TGTGCCAGCAGTTACTCGATGCGTTACGAGCAGTACGTC.

There are many counts of this clonotype. This chain uses TRBV7-6 with TRBJ2-1; D may be TRBD2 (7 bases). Looked up from germline, CDR1 is SGHVS and CDR2 is FNYEAQ. The CDR3 length is 17 residues. V was cut by 2 bases and J by 4 bases, with 18 bases left in between. CDR3 sequence (DNA): TGTGCCAGCAGCTTAAAGGGGAGGGGGGGGGCTTACAATGAGCAGTTCTTC. Translation gives CASSLKGRGGAYNEQFF.